This T cell receptor (beta chain) was recorded in a study of OX40 agonist ivuxolimab in advanced cancers. Regarding this clone: Its antigen remains unknown.

Overall study findings and caveats: Normalized T-cell clonal expansion was also low in a subset of nonresponders. Which antigen the expanded peripheral T cells recognized is unknown. More expanded clones were found, on average, in CD8+ than in CD4+ T cells.

The table came from immunoSEQ multiplex PCR; TCRdb's copy has only in-frame clones and leaves some out. The top ten hold around 27% of the sample, which has 25,000 to 35,000 clones, more than 90% seen once. CDR1 MNHEY and CDR2 SMNVEV come from the germline V gene (reference sequence). The length of the CDR3 is 15 residues. V lost 7 bases to trimming and J lost 2 bases; unmatched junction nucleotides: 4. The sequencing used CD4+ or CD8+ T cells sorted from blood, collected in a trial of the OX40 agonist ivuxolimab. The origin of this receptor is an adult with an advanced solid tumor such as melanoma, head and neck, liver or kidney cancer. The rearrangement joins TRBV27 to TRBJ2-1; TRBD2 matches at 11 bases. CDR3 protein: CASMLAGGTYNEQFF. CDR3 coding DNA: TGTGCCAGCATGCTAGCGGGAGGTACCTACAATGAGCAGTTCTTC.